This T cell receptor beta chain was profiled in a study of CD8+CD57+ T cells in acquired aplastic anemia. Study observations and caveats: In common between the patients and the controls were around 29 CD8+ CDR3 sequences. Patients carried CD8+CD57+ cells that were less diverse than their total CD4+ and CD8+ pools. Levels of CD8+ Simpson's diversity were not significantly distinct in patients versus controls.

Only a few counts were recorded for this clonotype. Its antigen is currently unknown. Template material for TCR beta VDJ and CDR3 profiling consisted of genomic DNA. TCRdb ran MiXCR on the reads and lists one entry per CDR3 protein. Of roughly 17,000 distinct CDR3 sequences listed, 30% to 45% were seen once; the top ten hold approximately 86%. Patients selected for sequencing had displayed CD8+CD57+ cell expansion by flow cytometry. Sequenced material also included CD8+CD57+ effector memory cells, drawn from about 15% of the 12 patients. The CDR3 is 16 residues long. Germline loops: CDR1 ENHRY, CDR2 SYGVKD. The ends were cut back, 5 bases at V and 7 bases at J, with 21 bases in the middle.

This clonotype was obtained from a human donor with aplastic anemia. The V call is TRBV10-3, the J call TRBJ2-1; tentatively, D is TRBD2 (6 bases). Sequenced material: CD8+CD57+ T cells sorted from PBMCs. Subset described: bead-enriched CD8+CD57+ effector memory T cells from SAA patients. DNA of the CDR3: TGTGCCATCAGTACCTTAAAGGAGGGCCTCAGGAATGAGCAGTTCTTC. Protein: CAISTLKEGLRNEQFF.